This TCR beta chain was sequenced in a study of blood T cell repertoires in COVID-19. On the study more broadly: The study drew acute and convalescent COVID-19 samples from the United States, Italy and Spain. PBMCs, B-cell-depleted T cells, or T cells provided the cDNA or gDNA that made up the material.

Germline CDR1 is MNHNS and CDR2 is SASEGT. Deletions cut 3 bases from V and 8 bases from J, with 7 bases between. The CDR3 is made up of 12 amino acids. Original data processing: Reference gene primer amplification in the assay estimated nucleated cell counts. The table came from immunoSEQ multiplex PCR; TCRdb's copy has only in-frame clones and leaves some out. The D gene and trimming were derived from the DNA, and the V and J assignments and clone size from that table. The sample has roughly 120,000 clones, over 80% seen once. Sequencing input: peripheral blood. The TCR originated in a man aged 25 to 45 with acute or convalescent COVID-19. This chain uses TRBV6-1 with TRBJ1-4, with unresolved D. As DNA, the CDR3 is TGTGCCAGCAGTGACCTGACAGAAAAACTGTTTTTT. Translating it yields CASSDLTEKLFF.